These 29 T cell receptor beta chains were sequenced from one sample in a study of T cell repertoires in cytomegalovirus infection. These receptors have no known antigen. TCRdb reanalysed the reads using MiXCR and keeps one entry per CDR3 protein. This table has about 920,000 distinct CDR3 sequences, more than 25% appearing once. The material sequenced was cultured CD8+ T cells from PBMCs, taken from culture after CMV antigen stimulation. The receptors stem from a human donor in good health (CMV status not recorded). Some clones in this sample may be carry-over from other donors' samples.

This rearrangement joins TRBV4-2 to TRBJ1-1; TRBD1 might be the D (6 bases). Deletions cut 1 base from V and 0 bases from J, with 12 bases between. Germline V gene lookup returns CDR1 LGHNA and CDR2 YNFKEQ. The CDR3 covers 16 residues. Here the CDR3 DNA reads TGTGCCAGCAGCCAAGGCCCGGGACAAATGAACACTGAAGCTTTCTTT. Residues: CASSQGPGQMNTEAFF.

CDR3 sequence reads: CASGWGSGNTIYF. The CDR3 DNA sequence: TGTGCCAGCGGCTGGGGGAGCGGAAACACCATATATTTT. The V call is TRBV7-8, the J call TRBJ1-3, with a tentative D call TRBD1 (5 bases). V was shortened by 8 bases and J by 4 bases, with 12 bases between the two germline ends. This CDR3 region has 13 residues. Germline V lookup: CDR1 SGHVS, CDR2 FQNEAQ.

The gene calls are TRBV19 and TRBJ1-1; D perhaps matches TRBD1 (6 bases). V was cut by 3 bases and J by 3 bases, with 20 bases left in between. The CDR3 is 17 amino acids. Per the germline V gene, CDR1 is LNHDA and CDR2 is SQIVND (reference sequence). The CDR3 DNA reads TGTGCCAGTAGTATGATTACACTCAGGGGAGCGGACACTGAAGCTTTCTTT. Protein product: CASSMITLRGADTEAFF.

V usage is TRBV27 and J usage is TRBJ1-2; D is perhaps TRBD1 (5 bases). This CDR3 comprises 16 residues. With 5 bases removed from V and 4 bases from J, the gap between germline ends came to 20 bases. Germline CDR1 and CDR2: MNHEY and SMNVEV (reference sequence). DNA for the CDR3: TGTGCCAGCAGTCAGGGATCTCTTAGCTTGAGCTATGGCTACACCTTC. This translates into CASSQGSLSLSYGYTF.

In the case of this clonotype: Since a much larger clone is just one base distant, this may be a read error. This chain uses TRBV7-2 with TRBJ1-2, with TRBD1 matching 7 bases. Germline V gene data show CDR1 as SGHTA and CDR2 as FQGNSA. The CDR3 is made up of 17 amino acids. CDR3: CVSSLSYRGYHPYGYTF. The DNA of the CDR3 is TGTGTCAGCAGCCTCTCCTACAGGGGCTACCACCCCTATGGCTACACCTTC.

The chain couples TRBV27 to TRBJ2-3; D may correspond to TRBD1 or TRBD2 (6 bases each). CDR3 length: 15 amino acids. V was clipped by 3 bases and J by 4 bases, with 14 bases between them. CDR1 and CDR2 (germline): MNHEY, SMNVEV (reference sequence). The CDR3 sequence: CASSFLRGTADTQYF. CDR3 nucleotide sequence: TGTGCCAGCAGTTTCCTGAGGGGGACTGCAGATACGCAGTATTTT.

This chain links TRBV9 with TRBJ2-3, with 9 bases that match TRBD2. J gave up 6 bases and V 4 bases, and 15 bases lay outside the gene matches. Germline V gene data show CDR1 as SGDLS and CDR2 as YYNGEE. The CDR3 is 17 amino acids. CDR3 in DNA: TGTGCCAGCAGCCATACTAGCGGGTACCCAGTCGGGGATACGCAGTATTTT. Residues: CASSHTSGYPVGDTQYF.

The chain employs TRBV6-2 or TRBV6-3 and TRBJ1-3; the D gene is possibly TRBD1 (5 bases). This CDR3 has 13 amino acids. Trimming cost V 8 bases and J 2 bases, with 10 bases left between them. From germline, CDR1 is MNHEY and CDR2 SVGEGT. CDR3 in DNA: TGTGCCAGCGCGGGACGCCCTGGAAACACCATATATTTT. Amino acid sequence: CASAGRPGNTIYF.

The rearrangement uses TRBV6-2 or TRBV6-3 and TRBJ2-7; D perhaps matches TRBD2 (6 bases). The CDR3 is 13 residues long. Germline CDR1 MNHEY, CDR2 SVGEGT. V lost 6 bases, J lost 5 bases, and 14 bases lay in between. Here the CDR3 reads CASSMTGVNEQYV. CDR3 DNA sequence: TGTGCCAGCAGCATGACGGGAGTCAACGAGCAGTACGTC.

The CDR3 nucleotides read TGTGCCAGCAGTTACGACCCAAAGGGACTAGTACCCTACAATGAGCAGTTCTTC. It yields the protein CASSYDPKGLVPYNEQFF. The chain carries TRBV6-5 and TRBJ2-1; 8 bases agree with TRBD2. The V gene end was trimmed by 2 bases and the J gene end by 2 bases; junction bases not matched to a gene: 11. CDR1 is MNHEY, CDR2 SVGAGI, per germline. The CDR3 loop spans 18 amino acids.

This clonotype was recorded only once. This CDR3 reads CASSDSGQGFAEAFF. As DNA, the CDR3 is TGTGCCAGCAGTGACTCGGGACAGGGGTTTGCTGAAGCTTTCTTT. V gene TRBV6-4 combines with J gene TRBJ1-1; 10 nucleotides agree with TRBD1. The germline V gene has CDR1 MRHNA and CDR2 SNTAGT. V lost 0 bases and J lost 6; bases outside the gene matches: 4. This CDR3 comprises 15 residues.

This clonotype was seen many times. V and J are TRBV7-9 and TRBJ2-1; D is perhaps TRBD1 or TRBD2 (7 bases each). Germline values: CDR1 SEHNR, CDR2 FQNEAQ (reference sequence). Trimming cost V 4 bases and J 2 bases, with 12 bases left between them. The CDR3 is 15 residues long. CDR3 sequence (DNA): TGTGCCAGCAGCTCCCAGGGGGGGCCCTACAATGAGCAGTTCTTC. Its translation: CASSSQGGPYNEQFF.

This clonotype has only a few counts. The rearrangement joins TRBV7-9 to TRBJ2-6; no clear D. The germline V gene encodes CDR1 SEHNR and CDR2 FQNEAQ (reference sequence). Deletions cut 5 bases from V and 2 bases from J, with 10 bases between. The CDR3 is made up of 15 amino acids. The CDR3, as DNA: TGTGCCAGCAGCCCTTCGAGACCTGGGGCCAACGTCCTGACTTTC. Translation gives CASSPSRPGANVLTF.

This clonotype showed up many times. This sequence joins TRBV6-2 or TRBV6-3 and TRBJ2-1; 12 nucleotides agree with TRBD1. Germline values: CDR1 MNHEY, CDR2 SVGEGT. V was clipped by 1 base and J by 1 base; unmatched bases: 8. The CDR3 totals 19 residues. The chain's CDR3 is CASSYWDRGPLGSYNEQFF. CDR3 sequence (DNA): TGTGCCAGCAGTTACTGGGACAGGGGGCCGCTCGGTTCCTACAATGAGCAGTTCTTC.

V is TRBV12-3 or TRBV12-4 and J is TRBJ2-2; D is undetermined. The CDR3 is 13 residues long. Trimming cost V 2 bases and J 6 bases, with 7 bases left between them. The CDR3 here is CASSLKVAGELFF. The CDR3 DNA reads TGTGCCAGCAGTTTAAAGGTGGCCGGGGAGCTGTTTTTT.

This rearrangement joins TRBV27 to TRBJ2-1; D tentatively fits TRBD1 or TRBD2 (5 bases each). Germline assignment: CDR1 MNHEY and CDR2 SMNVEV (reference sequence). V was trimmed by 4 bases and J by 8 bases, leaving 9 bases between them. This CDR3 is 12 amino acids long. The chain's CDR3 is CASSSRDDEQFF. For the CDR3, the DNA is TGTGCCAGCAGTTCCAGGGACGATGAGCAGTTCTTC.

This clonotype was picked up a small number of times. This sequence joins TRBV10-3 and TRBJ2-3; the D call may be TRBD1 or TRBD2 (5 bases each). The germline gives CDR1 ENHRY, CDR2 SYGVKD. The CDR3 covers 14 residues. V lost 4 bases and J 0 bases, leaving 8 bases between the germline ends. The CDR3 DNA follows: TGTGCCATCAGTGCCGGGGCGAGCACAGATACGCAGTATTTT. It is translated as CAISAGASTDTQYF.

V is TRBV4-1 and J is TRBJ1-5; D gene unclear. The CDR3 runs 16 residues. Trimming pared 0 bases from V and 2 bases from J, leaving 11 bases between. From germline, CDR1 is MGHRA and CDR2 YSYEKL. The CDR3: CASSQDSGVGNQPQHF. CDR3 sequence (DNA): TGCGCCAGCAGCCAAGATTCCGGGGTGGGCAATCAGCCCCAGCATTTT.

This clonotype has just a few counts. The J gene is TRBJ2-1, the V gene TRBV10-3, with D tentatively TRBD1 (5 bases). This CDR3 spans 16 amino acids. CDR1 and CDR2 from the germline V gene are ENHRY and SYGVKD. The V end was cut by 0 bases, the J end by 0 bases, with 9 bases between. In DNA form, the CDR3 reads TGTGCCATCAGTGAGTCGAAGGGGCGCTCCTACAATGAGCAGTTCTTC. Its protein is CAISESKGRSYNEQFF.

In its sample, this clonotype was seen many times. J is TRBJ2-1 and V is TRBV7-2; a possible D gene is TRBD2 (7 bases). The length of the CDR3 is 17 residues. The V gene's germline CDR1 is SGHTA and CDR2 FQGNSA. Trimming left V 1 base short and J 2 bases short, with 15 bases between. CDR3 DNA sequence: TGTGCCAGCAGCTTAGGTCTCGCGGGGGCCCCCTACAATGAGCAGTTCTTC. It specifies CASSLGLAGAPYNEQFF.

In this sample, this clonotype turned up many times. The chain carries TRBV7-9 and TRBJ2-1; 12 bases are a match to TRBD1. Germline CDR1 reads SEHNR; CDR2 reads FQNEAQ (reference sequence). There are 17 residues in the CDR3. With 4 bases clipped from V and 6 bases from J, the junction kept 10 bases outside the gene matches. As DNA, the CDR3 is TGTGCCAGCAGCTCTATGGCGGGACAGGGGGCGCCCAATGAGCAGTTCTTC. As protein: CASSSMAGQGAPNEQFF.

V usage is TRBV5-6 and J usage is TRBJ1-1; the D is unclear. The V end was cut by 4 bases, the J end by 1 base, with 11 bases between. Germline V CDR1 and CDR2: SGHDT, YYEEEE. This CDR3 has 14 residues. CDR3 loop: CASSLEPTNTEAFF. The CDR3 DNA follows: TGTGCCAGCAGCCTTGAGCCTACGAACACTGAAGCTTTCTTT.

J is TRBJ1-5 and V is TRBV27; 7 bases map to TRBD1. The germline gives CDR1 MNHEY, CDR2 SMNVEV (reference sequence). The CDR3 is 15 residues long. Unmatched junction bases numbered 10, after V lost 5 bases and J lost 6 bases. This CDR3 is CASSPGTGVSQPQHF. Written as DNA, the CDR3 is TGTGCCAGCAGTCCCGGCACAGGGGTGAGTCAGCCCCAGCATTTT.

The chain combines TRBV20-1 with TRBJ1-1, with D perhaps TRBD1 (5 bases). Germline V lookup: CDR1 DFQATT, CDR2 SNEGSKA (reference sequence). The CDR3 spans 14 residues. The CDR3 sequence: CSLTGREMNTEAFF. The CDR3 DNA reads TGCAGCCTAACAGGACGGGAAATGAACACTGAAGCTTTCTTT.

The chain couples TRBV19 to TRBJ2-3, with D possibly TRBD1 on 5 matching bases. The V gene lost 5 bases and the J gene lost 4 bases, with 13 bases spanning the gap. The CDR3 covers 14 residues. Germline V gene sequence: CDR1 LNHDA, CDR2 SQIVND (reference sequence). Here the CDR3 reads CASSLAGISDTQYF. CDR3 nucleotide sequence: TGTGCCAGTAGTCTCGCAGGGATCTCAGATACGCAGTATTTT.

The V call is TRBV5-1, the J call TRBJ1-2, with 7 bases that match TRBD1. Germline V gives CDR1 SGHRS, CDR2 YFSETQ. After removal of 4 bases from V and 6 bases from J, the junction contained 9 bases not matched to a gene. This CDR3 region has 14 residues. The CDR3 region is CASSEVTGVDGYTF. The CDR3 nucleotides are TGCGCCAGCAGCGAAGTCACAGGGGTCGATGGCTACACCTTC.

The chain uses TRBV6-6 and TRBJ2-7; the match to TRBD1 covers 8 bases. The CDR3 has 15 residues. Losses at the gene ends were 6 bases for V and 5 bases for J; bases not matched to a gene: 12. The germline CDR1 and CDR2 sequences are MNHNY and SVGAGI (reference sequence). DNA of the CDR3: TGTGCCAGCAGCGTTGGACAGGGTGGAGGTAACGAGCAGTACGTC. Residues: CASSVGQGGGNEQYV.

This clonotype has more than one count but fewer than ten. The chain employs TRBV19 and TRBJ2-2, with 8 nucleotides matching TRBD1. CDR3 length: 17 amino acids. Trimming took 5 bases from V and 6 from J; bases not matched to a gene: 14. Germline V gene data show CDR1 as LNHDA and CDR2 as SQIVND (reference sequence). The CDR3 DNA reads TGTGCCAGTAGTCCCCTCCTGGTCAGGGGGCCTTCCGGGGAGCTGTTTTTT. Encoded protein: CASSPLLVRGPSGELFF.

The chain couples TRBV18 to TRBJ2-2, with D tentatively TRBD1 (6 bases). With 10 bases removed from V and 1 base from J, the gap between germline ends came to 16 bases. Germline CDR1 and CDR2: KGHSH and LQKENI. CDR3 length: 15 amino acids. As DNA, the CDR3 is TGTGCCACCGAACGGGGACAATTGAACACCGGGGAGCTGTTTTTT. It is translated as CATERGQLNTGELFF.